The clone carrying this T cell receptor beta chain was seen a handful of times. Trimming left V 3 bases short and J 0 bases short, with 9 bases between. The germline CDR1 and CDR2 sequences are SGDLS and YYNGEE. There are 14 residues in the CDR3. The data were taken from a study of T cells in Graves' hyperthyroidism and ophthalmopathy. Amplification of TCR beta CDR3 regions was performed using RNA transcripts as template. Researchers ran a first-round RT-PCR on the TCR CDR3 using the HTBI primer set. TCRdb reanalysed the multiplex PCR reads using MiXCR and keeps one entry per CDR3 protein. The sample yields over 350,000 distinct CDR3 sequences, 18% seen once. The study included ophthalmopathy patients with Clinical Activity Score at least 3, NOSPECS grade at least 4 and duration under 3 months. The PBMCs had their origin in approximately 10 ml of fresh peripheral blood.

Sequenced sample: blood. The TCR sequence derives from a man younger than 35 with Graves' ophthalmopathy. V is TRBV9 and J is TRBJ2-5, with D maybe TRBD1 (6 bases). The chain's CDR3 is CASSGRDNQETQYF. The CDR3, as DNA: TGTGCCAGCAGCGGCCGGGACAACCAAGAGACCCAGTACTTC. Based on the CDR3 plus reference TRBV9 and TRBJ2-5, the full variable domain is DSGVTQTPKHLITATGQRVTLRCSPRSGDLSVYWYQQSLDQGLQFLIQYYNGEERAKGNILERFSAQQFPDLHSELNLSSLELGDSALYFCASSGRDNQETQYFGPGTRLLVL.